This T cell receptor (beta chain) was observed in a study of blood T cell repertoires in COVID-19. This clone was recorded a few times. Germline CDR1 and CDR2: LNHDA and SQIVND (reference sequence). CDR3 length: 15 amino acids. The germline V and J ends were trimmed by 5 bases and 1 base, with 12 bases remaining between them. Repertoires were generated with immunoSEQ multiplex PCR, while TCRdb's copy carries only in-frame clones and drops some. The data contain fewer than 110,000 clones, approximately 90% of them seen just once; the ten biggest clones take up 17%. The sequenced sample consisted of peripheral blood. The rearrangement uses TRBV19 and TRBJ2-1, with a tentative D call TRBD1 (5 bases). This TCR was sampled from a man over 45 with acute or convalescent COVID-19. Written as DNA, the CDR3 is TGTGCCAGTAGTTATCAGGGAATTTCCTACAATGAGCAGTTCTTC. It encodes CASSYQGISYNEQFF.